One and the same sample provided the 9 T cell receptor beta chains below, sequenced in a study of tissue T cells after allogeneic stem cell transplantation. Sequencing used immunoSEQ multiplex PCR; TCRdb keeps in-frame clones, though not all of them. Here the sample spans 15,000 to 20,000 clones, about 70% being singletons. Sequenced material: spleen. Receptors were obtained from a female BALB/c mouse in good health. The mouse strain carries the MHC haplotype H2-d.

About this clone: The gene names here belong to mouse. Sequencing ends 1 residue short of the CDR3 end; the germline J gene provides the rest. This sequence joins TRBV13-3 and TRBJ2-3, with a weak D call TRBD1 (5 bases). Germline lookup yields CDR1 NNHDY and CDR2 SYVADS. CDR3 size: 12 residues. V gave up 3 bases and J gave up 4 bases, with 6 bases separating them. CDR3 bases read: TGTGCCAGCAGTGGGACAACAGAAACGCTGTAT. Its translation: CASSGTTETLY. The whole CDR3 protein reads CASSGTTETLYF.

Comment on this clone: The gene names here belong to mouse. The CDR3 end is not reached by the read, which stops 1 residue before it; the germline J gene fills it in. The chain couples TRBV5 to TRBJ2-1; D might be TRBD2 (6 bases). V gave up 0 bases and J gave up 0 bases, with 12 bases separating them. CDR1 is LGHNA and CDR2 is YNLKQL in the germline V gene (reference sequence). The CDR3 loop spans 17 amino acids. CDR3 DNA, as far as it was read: TGTGCCAGCAGCCAAGATTTCTGGGGCGGTAACTATGCTGAGCAGTTC. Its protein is CASSQDFWGGNYAEQF. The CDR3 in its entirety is CASSQDFWGGNYAEQFF.

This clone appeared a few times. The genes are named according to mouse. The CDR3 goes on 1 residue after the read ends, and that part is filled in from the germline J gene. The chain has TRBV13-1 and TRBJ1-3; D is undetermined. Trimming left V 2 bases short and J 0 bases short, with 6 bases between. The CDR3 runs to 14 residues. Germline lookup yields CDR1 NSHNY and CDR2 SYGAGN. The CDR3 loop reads CASSDGISGNTLYF. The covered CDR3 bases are TGTGCCAGCAGTGACGGGATTTCTGGAAATACGCTCTAT.

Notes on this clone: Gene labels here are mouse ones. The CDR3 sequence: CASGDALYEQYF. Incomplete CDR3 DNA: TGTGCCAGCGGTGATGCCCTCTATGAACAGTAC. V and J are TRBV13-2 and TRBJ2-7, with D hard to call. The read gets to within 1 residue of the CDR3 end, and the germline J gene fills in the rest. This CDR3 spans 12 amino acids. Per germline, CDR1 NNHNN and CDR2 SYGAGS (reference sequence). Trimming took 0 bases from V and 3 from J, leaving 4 bases between them.

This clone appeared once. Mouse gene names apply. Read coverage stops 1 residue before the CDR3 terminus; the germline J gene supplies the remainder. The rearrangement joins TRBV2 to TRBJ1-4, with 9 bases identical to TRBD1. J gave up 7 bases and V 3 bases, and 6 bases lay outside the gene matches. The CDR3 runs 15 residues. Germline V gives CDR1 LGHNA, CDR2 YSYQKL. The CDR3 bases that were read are TGTGCCAGCAGCCACGACAGGGGGGCTCCCGAAAGATTATTT. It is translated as CASSHDRGAPERLF. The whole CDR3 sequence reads CASSHDRGAPERLFF. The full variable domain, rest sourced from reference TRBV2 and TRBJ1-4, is DPKIIQKPKYLVAVTGSEKILICEQYLGHNAMYWYRQSAKKPLEFMFSYSYQKLMDNQTASSRFQPQSSKKNHLDLQITALKPDDSATYFCASSHDRGAPERLFFGHGTKLSVL.

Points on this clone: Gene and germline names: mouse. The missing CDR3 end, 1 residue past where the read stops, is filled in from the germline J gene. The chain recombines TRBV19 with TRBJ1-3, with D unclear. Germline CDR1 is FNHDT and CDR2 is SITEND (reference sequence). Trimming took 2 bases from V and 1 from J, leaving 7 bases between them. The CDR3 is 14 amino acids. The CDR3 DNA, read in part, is TGTGCCAGCAGTATGAAGATATCTGGAAATACGCTCTAT. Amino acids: CASSMKISGNTLY. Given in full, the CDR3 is CASSMKISGNTLYF.

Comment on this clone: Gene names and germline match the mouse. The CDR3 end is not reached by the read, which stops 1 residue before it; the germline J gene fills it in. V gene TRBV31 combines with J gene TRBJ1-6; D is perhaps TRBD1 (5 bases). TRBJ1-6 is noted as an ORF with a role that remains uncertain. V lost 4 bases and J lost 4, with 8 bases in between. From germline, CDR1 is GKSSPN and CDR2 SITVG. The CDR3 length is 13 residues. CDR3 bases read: TGTGCCTGGAAGACAGTATATAATTCGCCCCTCTAC. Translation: CAWKTVYNSPLY. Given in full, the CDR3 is CAWKTVYNSPLYF.

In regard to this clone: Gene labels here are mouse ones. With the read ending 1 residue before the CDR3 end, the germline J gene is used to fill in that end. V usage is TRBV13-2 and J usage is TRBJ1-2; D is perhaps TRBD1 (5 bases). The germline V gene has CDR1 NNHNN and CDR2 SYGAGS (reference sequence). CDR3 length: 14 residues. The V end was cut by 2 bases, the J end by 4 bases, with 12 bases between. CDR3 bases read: TGTGCCAGCGGTGACCCAGGGTGGGGCTCCGACTACACC. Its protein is CASGDPGWGSDYT. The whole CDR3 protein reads CASGDPGWGSDYTF.

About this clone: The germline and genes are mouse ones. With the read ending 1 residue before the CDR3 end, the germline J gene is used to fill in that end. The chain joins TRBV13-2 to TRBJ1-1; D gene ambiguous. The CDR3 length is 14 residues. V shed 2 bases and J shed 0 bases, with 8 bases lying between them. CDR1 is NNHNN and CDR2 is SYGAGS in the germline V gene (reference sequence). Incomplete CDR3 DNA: TGTGCCAGCGGTGACGACAATGCAAACACAGAAGTCTTC. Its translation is CASGDDNANTEVF. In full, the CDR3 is CASGDDNANTEVFF.